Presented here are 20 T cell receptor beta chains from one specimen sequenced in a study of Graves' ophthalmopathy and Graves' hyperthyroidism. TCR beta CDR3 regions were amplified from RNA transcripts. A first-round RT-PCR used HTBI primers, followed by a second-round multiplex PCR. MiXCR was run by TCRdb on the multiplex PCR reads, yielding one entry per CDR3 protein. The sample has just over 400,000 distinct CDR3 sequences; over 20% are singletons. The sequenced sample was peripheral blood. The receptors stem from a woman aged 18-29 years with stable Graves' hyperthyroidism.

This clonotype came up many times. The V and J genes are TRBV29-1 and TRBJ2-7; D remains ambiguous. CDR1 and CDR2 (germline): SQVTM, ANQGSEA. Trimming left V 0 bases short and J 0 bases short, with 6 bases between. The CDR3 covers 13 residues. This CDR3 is CSVEDPNSYEQYF. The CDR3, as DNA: TGCAGCGTTGAAGACCCGAACTCCTACGAGCAGTACTTC.

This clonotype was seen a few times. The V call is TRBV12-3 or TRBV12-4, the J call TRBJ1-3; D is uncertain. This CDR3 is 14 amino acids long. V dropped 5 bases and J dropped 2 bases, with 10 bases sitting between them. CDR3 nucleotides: TGTGCCAGCAGTCCCGGGGAACCTGGAAACACCATATATTTT. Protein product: CASSPGEPGNTIYF.

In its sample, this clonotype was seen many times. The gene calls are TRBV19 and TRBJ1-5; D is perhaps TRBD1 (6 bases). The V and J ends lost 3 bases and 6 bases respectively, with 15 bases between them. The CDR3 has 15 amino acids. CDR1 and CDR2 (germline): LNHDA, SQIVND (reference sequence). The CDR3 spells CASSMAQGRVQPQHF. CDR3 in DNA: TGTGCCAGTAGTATGGCGCAGGGGCGAGTTCAGCCCCAGCATTTT.

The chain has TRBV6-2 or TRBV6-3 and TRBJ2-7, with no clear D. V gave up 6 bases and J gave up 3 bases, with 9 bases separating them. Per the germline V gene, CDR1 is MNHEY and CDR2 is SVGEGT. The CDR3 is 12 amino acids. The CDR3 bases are TGTGCCAGCAGCTCCCCGGTCTACGAGCAGTACTTC. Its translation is CASSSPVYEQYF.

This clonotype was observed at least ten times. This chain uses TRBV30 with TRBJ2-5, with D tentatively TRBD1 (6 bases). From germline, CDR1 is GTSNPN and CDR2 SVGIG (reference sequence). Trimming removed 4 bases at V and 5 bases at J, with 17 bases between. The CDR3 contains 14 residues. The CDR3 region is CAWTDRWLGETQYF. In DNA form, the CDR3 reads TGTGCCTGGACCGACAGGTGGCTCGGGGAGACCCAGTACTTC.

The CDR3 DNA is TGTGCCAGCACCACTGGGGGGACAGGGGGTCAAGCGGAGTACTTC. Protein sequence: CASTTGGTGGQAEYF. This chain connects TRBV6-1 to TRBJ2-7; 11 bases line up with TRBD1. Germline V CDR1 and CDR2: MNHNS, SASEGT. Trimming cost V 7 bases and J 11 bases; bases outside gene matches: 16. CDR3 length: 15 amino acids.

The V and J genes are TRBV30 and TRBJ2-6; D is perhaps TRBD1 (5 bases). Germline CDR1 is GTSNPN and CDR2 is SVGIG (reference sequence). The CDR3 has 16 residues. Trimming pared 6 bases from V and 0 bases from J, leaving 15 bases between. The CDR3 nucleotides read TGTGCCTGCCCCAGGGCGGATAGCTCTGGGGCCAACGTCCTGACTTTC. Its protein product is CACPRADSSGANVLTF.

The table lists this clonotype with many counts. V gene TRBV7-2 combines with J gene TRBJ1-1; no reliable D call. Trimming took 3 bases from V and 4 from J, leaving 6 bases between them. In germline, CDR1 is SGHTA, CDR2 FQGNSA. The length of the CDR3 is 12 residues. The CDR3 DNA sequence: TGTGCCAGCAGCTTTTGGGGCACTGAAGCTTTCTTT. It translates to CASSFWGTEAFF.

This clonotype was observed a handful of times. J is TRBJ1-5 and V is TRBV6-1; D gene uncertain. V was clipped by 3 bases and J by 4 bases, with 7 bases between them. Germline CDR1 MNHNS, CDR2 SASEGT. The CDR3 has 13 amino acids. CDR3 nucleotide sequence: TGTGCCAGCAGTGAGGTACGGAATCAGCCCCAGCATTTT. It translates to CASSEVRNQPQHF.

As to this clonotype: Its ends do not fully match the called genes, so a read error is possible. CDR3 in DNA: TGTGCCAGCAGGGGGCGACTAGCGGGAGTAGGGACCGGGGAGATGTTTTTT. As protein: CASRGRLAGVGTGEMFF. The chain joins TRBV25-1 to TRBJ2-2; TRBD2 agrees at 12 bases. CDR1 and CDR2 from the germline V gene are MGHDK and SYGVNS. The length of the CDR3 is 17 residues. Looking up the rest from reference TRBV25-1 and TRBJ2-2 gives the full variable domain: EADIYQTPRYLVIGTGKKITLECSQTMGHDKMYWYQQDPGMELHLIHYSYGVNSTEKGDLSSESTVSRIRTEHFPLTLESARPSHTSQYLCASRGRLAGVGTGEMFFGEGSRLTVL.

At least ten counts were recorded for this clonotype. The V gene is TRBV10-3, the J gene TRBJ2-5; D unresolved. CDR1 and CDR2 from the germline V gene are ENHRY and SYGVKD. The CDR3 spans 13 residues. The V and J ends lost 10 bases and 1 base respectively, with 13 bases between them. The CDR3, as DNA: TGTGCCACAGGAGACGGAACCCAAGAGACCCAGTACTTC. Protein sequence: CATGDGTQETQYF.

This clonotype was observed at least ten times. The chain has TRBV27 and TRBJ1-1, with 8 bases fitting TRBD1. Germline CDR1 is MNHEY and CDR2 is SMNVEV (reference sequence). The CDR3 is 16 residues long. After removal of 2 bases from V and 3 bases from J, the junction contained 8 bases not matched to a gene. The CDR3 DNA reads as TGTGCCAGCAGTTTAGTGGCAGGGGGCAGGGACACTGAAGCTTTCTTT. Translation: CASSLVAGGRDTEAFF.

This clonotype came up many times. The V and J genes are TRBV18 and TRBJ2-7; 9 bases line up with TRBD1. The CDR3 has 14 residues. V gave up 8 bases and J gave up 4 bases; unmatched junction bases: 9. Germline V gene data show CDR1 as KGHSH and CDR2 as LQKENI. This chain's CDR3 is CASSPRTGAYEQYF. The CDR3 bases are TGTGCCAGCAGTCCCCGGACAGGGGCTTACGAGCAGTACTTC.

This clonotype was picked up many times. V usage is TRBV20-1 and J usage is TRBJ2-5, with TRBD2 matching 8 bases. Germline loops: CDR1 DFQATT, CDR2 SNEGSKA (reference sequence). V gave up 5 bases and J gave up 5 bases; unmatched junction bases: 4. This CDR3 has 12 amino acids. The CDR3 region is CSAGLAAETQYF. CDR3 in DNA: TGCAGTGCTGGACTAGCAGCCGAGACCCAGTACTTC.

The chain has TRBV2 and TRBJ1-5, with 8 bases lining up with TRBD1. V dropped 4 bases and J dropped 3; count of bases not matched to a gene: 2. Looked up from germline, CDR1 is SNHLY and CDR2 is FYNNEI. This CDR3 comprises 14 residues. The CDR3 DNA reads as TGTGCCAGCAGTGGGACAGGGAACAATCAGCCCCAGCATTTT. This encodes CASSGTGNNQPQHF. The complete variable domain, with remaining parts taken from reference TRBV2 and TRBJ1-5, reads EPEVTQTPSHQVTQMGQEVILRCVPISNHLYFYWYRQILGQKVEFLVSFYNNEISEKSEIFDDQFSVERPDGSNFTLKIRSTKLEDSAMYFCASSGTGNNQPQHFGDGTRLSIL.

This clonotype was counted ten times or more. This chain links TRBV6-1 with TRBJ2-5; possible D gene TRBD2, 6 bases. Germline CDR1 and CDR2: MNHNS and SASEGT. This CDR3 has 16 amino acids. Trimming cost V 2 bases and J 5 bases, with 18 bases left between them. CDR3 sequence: CASSEPLTSRTETQYF. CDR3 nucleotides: TGTGCCAGCAGTGAACCTTTGACTAGTCGAACGGAGACCCAGTACTTC.

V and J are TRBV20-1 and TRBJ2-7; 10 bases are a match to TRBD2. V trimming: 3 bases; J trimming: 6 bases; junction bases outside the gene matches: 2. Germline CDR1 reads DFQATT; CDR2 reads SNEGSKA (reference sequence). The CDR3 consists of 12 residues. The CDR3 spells CSASPSGSEQYF. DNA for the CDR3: TGCAGTGCTAGTCCTAGCGGGAGCGAGCAGTACTTC.

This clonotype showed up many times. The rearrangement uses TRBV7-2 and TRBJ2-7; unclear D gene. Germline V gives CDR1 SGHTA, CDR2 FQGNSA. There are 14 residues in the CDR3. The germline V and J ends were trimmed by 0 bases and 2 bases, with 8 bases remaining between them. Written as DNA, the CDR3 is TGTGCCAGCAGCTTAGCGGCTGTTGCCTACGAGCAGTACTTC. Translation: CASSLAAVAYEQYF.

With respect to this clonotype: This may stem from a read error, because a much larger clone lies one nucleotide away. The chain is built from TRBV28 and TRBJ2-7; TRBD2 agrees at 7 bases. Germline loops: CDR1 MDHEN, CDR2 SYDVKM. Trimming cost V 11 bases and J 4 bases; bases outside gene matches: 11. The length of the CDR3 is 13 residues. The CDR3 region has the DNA TGTGCCGGTCAAGCGGGATGTGATTACGAGCAGTACTTC. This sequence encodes CAGQAGCDYEQYF.

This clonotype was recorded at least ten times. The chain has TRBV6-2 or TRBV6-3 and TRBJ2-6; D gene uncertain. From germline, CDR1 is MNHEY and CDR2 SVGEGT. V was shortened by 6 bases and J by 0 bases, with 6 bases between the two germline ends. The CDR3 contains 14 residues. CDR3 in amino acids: CASRMSSGANVLTF. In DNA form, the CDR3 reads TGTGCCAGCAGAATGAGCTCTGGGGCCAACGTCCTGACTTTC.